The present T cell receptor (beta chain) was sequenced within a study of cytomegalovirus exposure and HLA in healthy donors. Background on the study: It was reported in a later analysis that the same platform had been used for the 110 or so validation repertoires as for the roughly 710 first-cohort repertoires. Study-wide results and limits: The study flagged 150 to 200 TCR beta chains as cytomegalovirus-associated. Within the 120 validation repertoires, first-cohort TCR clusters tended to co-occur, according to a later analysis.

A word on this clone: Antigen: not known.

While the first cohort had 600 to 800 subjects, the donors belonged to the separate validation cohort of over a hundred subjects. The data were produced by immunoSEQ multiplex PCR, yet TCRdb's version contains in-frame clones alone and is incomplete. The top ten hold under 4% of the sample, which has about 260,000 clones, about 90% seen once. The length of the CDR3 is 14 residues. The V end was cut by 4 bases, the J end by 0 bases, with 9 bases between. Germline loops: CDR1 LNHDA, CDR2 SQIVND (reference sequence). This receptor was obtained from a woman aged 25 to 39 in good health and CMV-seronegative. The chain links TRBV19 to TRBJ1-1; D call uncertain. Sample: PBMCs. The chain's CDR3 is CASSTGSLNTEAFF. In DNA form, the CDR3 reads TGTGCCAGTAGTACCGGGTCCTTGAACACTGAAGCTTTCTTT. Complete variable domain (other parts from reference TRBV19 and TRBJ1-1): DGGITQSPKYLFRKEGQNVTLSCEQNLNHDAMYWYRQDPGQGLRLIYYSQIVNDFQKGDIAEGYSVSREKKESFPLTVTSAQKNPTAFYLCASSTGSLNTEAFFGQGTRLTVV.